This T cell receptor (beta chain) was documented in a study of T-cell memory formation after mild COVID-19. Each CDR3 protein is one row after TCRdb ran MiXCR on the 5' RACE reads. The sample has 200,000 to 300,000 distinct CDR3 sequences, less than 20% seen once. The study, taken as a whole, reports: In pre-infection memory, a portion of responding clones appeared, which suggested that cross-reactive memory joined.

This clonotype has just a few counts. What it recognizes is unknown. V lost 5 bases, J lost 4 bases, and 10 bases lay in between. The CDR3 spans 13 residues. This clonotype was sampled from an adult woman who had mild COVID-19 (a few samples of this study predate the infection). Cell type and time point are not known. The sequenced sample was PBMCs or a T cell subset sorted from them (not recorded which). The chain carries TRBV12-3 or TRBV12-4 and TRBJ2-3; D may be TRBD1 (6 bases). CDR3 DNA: TGTGCCAGCAGTCAACAGGGCCCAGATACGCAGTATTTT. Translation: CASSQQGPDTQYF.